This T cell receptor (beta chain) comes out of a study of T cells in pancreatic ductal adenocarcinoma. The table came from immunoSEQ multiplex PCR; TCRdb's copy has only in-frame clones and leaves some out. The data contain about 98,000 clones, about 95% of them seen just once; the ten biggest clones take up under 3.5%. This CDR3 is 18 amino acids long. CDR1 and CDR2 from the germline V gene are MGHRA and YSYEKL. V gave up 1 base and J gave up 3 bases; unmatched junction bases: 6. Selected pancreatic ductal adenocarcinoma patients had undergone surgery without neoadjuvant therapy. The V gene is TRBV4-1, the J gene TRBJ2-1; 13 positions agree with TRBD2. The clonotype was recovered from a human donor with pancreatic ductal adenocarcinoma. The sequencing sample was made of PBMCs. In DNA, the CDR3 is TGCGCCAGCAGCCAAGCCCGACTAGCGGGAGGTTTCTACAATGAGCAGTTCTTC. Protein sequence: CASSQARLAGGFYNEQFF.